This passage covers 21 T cell receptor beta chains from one sample sequenced in a study of human T cells and chemical hapten exposure. Time point defined: pre-sensitization, week 0. Treatment: therapeutic diphenylcyclopropenone sensitization with weekly scalp DPC. TCRdb analysed the RACE reads with MiXCR anew, one entry per CDR3 protein. The profile shows some 330,000 distinct CDR3 sequences, 4.5% to 5.5% of them singletons. The sample here was whole blood, taken in connection with sensitization to the hapten diphenylcyclopropenone (DPC). Receptors originate from a woman younger than 35 with alopecia areata. Some clones in this sample may be carry-over from other donors' samples.

This clonotype was observed at least ten times. The genes are TRBV12-3 or TRBV12-4 and TRBJ1-1, with D hard to call. CDR3 length: 14 residues. The V and J ends lost 6 bases and 4 bases respectively, with 15 bases between them. Here the CDR3 reads CASSLFGIGTEAFF. The CDR3, as DNA: TGTGCCAGCAGCCTTTTTGGGATCGGCACTGAAGCTTTCTTT.

This clonotype occurred a few times. The V call is TRBV7-9, the J call TRBJ2-4, with D maybe TRBD1 (5 bases). Looked up from germline, CDR1 is SEHNR and CDR2 is FQNEAQ (reference sequence). The CDR3 loop spans 19 amino acids. The V gene lost 6 bases and the J gene lost 3 bases, with 27 bases spanning the gap. CDR3 nucleotides: TGTGCCAGCAGAATTATTGAAAGCCAGGGCGGACCCCTCAAAAACATTCAGTACTTC. It translates to CASRIIESQGGPLKNIQYF.

The table lists this clonotype with many counts. This chain uses TRBV6-5 with TRBJ1-1, with no clear D. CDR3 size: 15 residues. In germline, CDR1 is MNHEY, CDR2 SVGAGI. Between the trimmed V and J ends, which lost 0 bases and 6 bases, there was a span of 14 bases. This CDR3 reads CASSYSRAAGSEAFF. The CDR3 region has the DNA TGTGCCAGCAGTTACTCGAGGGCAGCGGGATCTGAAGCTTTCTTT.

This clonotype was recorded many times. The rearrangement uses TRBV9 and TRBJ1-2, with no clear D. Trimming shortened V by 1 base and J by 7 bases, and 8 bases separated the two germline ends. Germline lookup yields CDR1 SGDLS and CDR2 YYNGEE. The CDR3 extends over 12 amino acids. CDR3 region: CASSVLETGYTF. DNA for the CDR3: TGTGCCAGCAGCGTATTGGAGACTGGCTACACCTTC. The full variable domain, its missing parts supplied by reference TRBV9 and TRBJ1-2, is DSGVTQTPKHLITATGQRVTLRCSPRSGDLSVYWYQQSLDQGLQFLIQYYNGEERAKGNILERFSAQQFPDLHSELNLSSLELGDSALYFCASSVLETGYTFGSGTRLTVV.

This clonotype appeared a few times. The CDR3 DNA reads TGTGCCAGCAGCTACGGTGGAGATACGCAGTATTTT. Residues: CASSYGGDTQYF. This chain uses TRBV7-9 with TRBJ2-3; no clear D. Germline lookup yields CDR1 SEHNR and CDR2 FQNEAQ (reference sequence). This CDR3 has 12 amino acids. The ends were cut back, 4 bases at V and 5 bases at J, with 7 bases in the middle.

At least ten counts were recorded for this clonotype. This chain joins TRBV4-3 and TRBJ2-3; D possibly uses TRBD1 or TRBD2 (5 bases each). The CDR3 has 16 amino acids. Germline values: CDR1 LGHNA, CDR2 YSLEER. V lost 0 bases and J 4 bases, leaving 14 bases between the germline ends. CDR3 nucleotide sequence: TGCGCCAGCAGCCAAGATTTTGGGCAGGGAGCAGATACGCAGTATTTT. It yields the protein CASSQDFGQGADTQYF.

This clonotype was seen only a few times. The J gene is TRBJ2-3, the V gene TRBV20-1, with 7 bases matching TRBD1. In germline, CDR1 is DFQATT, CDR2 SNEGSKA (reference sequence). The CDR3 has 14 residues. V trimming: 6 bases; J trimming: 2 bases; junction bases outside the gene matches: 8. CDR3 sequence reads: CSALRQGITDTQYF. As DNA, the CDR3 is TGCAGTGCGCTCCGACAGGGTATCACAGATACGCAGTATTTT.

This chain connects TRBV4-3 to TRBJ2-3; D uncertain. V lost 4 bases, J lost 3 bases, and 23 bases lay in between. The CDR3 totals 18 residues. CDR1 and CDR2 (germline): LGHNA, YSLEER. In nucleotides, the CDR3 is TGCGCCAGCAGCCTCTATCCTTCACTCCAGGATGTTACAGATACGCAGTATTTT. Translating gives CASSLYPSLQDVTDTQYF.

CDR3 region: CASSLRQPANTGELFF. The CDR3, as DNA: TGTGCCAGCAGCTTACGCCAGCCCGCGAACACCGGGGAGCTGTTTTTT. The rearrangement links TRBV11-1 to TRBJ2-2; D is ambiguous. Germline values: CDR1 SGHAT, CDR2 FQDESV (reference sequence). V shed 2 bases and J shed 0 bases, with 10 bases lying between them. The CDR3 sequence is 16 residues long.

This clonotype was counted only a few times. CDR3 in amino acids: CSARDTGVTEAFF. The CDR3 DNA is TGCAGTGCTAGAGACACAGGGGTCACTGAAGCTTTCTTT. J is TRBJ1-1 and V is TRBV20-1; TRBD1 matches at 7 bases. V was pared by 0 bases and J by 4 bases, with 2 bases of the junction left unmatched. Germline CDR1 reads DFQATT; CDR2 reads SNEGSKA (reference sequence). CDR3 size: 13 residues.

The V call is TRBV5-4, the J call TRBJ1-2; tentatively, D is TRBD1 (6 bases). The germline V gene has CDR1 SGHNT and CDR2 YYREEE (reference sequence). The CDR3 covers 15 residues. V was cut by 4 bases and J by 6 bases, with 19 bases left in between. CDR3 DNA: TGTGCCAGCAGCAAACGGGACAAGGGGACGGATGGCTACACCTTC. Translating it yields CASSKRDKGTDGYTF.

This chain joins TRBV25-1 and TRBJ1-1; no clear D. The germline CDR1 and CDR2 sequences are MGHDK and SYGVNS. The CDR3 is 13 amino acids. V shed 1 base and J shed 1 base, with 4 bases lying between them. CDR3 protein: CASSELGNTEAFF. CDR3 DNA: TGTGCCAGCAGTGAATTGGGGAACACTGAAGCTTTCTTT.

In this sample, this clonotype turned up many times. As DNA, the CDR3 is TGCGCCAGCAGCTTGGCCGAGTTAGTACCCGGGACAAGAGCCTACGAGCAGTACTTC. Its translation: CASSLAELVPGTRAYEQYF. The chain employs TRBV5-1 and TRBJ2-7; tentatively, D is TRBD1 (6 bases). Germline V CDR1 and CDR2: SGHRS, YFSETQ. The CDR3 spans 19 residues. The V gene lost 0 bases and the J gene lost 2 bases, with 24 bases spanning the gap.

This clonotype appeared many times. This rearrangement joins TRBV2 to TRBJ1-1; no clear D. CDR3 length: 14 amino acids. Trimming took off 4 bases at V and 10 bases at J, with 19 bases between the two ends. The germline gives CDR1 SNHLY, CDR2 FYNNEI. The CDR3 sequence: CASSGDRAGERAFF. CDR3 nucleotide sequence: TGTGCCAGCAGTGGGGATCGCGCGGGTGAGAGAGCTTTCTTT.

V usage is TRBV6-2 or TRBV6-3 and J usage is TRBJ2-3; tentative D call: TRBD2 (6 bases). The CDR3 extends over 16 amino acids. The germline CDR1 and CDR2 sequences are MNHEY and SVGEGT. Trimming cost V 5 bases and J 2 bases, with 17 bases left between them. CDR3 in amino acids: CASSPRGRGDTDTQYF. Written as DNA, the CDR3 is TGTGCCAGCAGTCCACGAGGGCGGGGCGACACAGATACGCAGTATTTT.

Ten or more counts support this clonotype. The chain links TRBV29-1 to TRBJ1-1; no definite D call. The CDR3 covers 12 residues. Germline V gene sequence: CDR1 SQVTM, CDR2 ANQGSEA. V gave up 4 bases and J gave up 4 bases, with 10 bases separating them. The CDR3 region is CSVGEGTTEAFF. DNA for the CDR3: TGCAGCGTTGGGGAAGGAACCACTGAAGCTTTCTTT.

This rearrangement joins TRBV12-3 or TRBV12-4 to TRBJ2-3, with TRBD2 identical over 10 bases. The J segment lost 0 bases and the V segment lost 10 bases, leaving 7 bases of the junction unmatched. This CDR3 contains 15 residues. The CDR3 is CATIAGGLSTDTQYF. In DNA form, the CDR3 reads TGTGCCACTATAGCGGGGGGCCTTAGCACAGATACGCAGTATTTT.

The rearrangement links TRBV27 to TRBJ2-7, with D possibly TRBD1 on 5 matching bases. CDR3 size: 13 residues. Germline values: CDR1 MNHEY, CDR2 SMNVEV (reference sequence). Trimming cost V 6 bases and J 0 bases, with 9 bases left between them. CDR3 residues: CASRPDNSYEQYF. For the CDR3, the DNA is TGTGCCAGCAGGCCGGACAACTCCTACGAGCAGTACTTC.

The chain couples TRBV6-5 to TRBJ2-3; weak D call: TRBD2 (7 bases). The CDR3 is 16 amino acids. V gave up 2 bases and J gave up 0 bases, with 12 bases separating them. Germline V gene lookup returns CDR1 MNHEY and CDR2 SVGAGI. CDR3: CASSYRGGQSTDTQYF. In DNA form, the CDR3 reads TGTGCCAGCAGTTACAGGGGGGGCCAAAGCACAGATACGCAGTATTTT.

This clonotype was seen only a few times. The chain links TRBV5-1 to TRBJ2-1, with D perhaps TRBD1 (6 bases). This CDR3 region has 16 residues. Germline V gene data show CDR1 as SGHRS and CDR2 as YFSETQ. The germline V and J ends were trimmed by 0 bases and 2 bases, with 12 bases remaining between them. In DNA, the CDR3 is TGCGCCAGCAGCTTGGCTAACAGGGTGGCCTACAATGAGCAGTTCTTC. Translated, it gives CASSLANRVAYNEQFF.

This clonotype was detected only a few times. This rearrangement joins TRBV27 to TRBJ1-6; 8 bases agree with TRBD1. Germline V CDR1 and CDR2: MNHEY, SMNVEV (reference sequence). The CDR3 totals 13 residues. V trimming: 8 bases; J trimming: 4 bases; junction bases outside the gene matches: 1. The CDR3 region has the DNA TGTGCCAGCCGGACAGGGTATAATTCACCCCTCCACTTT. Translated: CASRTGYNSPLHF.